The clone carrying this TCR beta chain was recorded many times. Each CDR3 protein is one row after TCRdb ran MiXCR on the 5' RACE reads. The repertoire has 25,000 to 30,000 distinct CDR3 sequences, 6.6% of them found once; the top ten carry just under 9%. The data originate from a study of neurological immune-mediated disorders. CDR1 and CDR2 from the germline V gene are MDHEN and SYDVKM. The CDR3 is 14 amino acids. The V end was cut by 6 bases, the J end by 0 bases, with 9 bases between. The chain employs TRBV28 and TRBJ1-5; D not certain. Material: PBMCs. The TCR comes from a woman between 45 and 60 years old in good health. This CDR3 reads CASSNDNSNQPQHF. DNA of the CDR3: TGTGCCAGCAGCAATGACAATAGCAATCAGCCCCAGCATTTT. Full variable domain (remainder filled in from reference TRBV28 and TRBJ1-5): DVKVTQSSRYLVKRTGEKVFLECVQDMDHENMFWYRQDPGLGLRLIYFSYDVKMKEKGDIPEGYSVSREKKERFSLILESASTNQTSMYLCASSNDNSNQPQHFGDGTRLSIL.